The 32 T cell receptor beta chains in this list originate from one sample, sequenced in a study of cytomegalovirus exposure and HLA in healthy donors. PCR primers comprised 60 Vbeta and 13 Jbeta primers. Method: immunoSEQ multiplex PCR; TCRdb's copy keeps in-frame clones and lacks some. The data hold over 65,000 clones, with about two thirds observed a single time. Sequenced material: PBMCs. The receptors were sampled from a woman aged 45-59 years in good health and CMV-seropositive.

This clone was detected only a few times. The V gene is TRBV5-4, the J gene TRBJ1-2; a possible D gene is TRBD1 (6 bases). V was trimmed by 0 bases and J by 1 base, leaving 7 bases between them. This CDR3 contains 14 residues. The germline gives CDR1 SGHNT, CDR2 YYREEE (reference sequence). DNA of the CDR3: TGTGCCAGCAGCTTGGGGACAGATAACTATGGCTACACCTTC. Protein: CASSLGTDNYGYTF.

The V and J genes are TRBV5-6 and TRBJ1-1; 7 bases align to TRBD1. The junction had 13 bases not matched to a gene; V was cut back by 7 bases and J by 7 bases. The CDR3 runs to 14 residues. Germline assignment: CDR1 SGHDT and CDR2 YYEEEE. This chain's CDR3 is CASQGGGGMSEAFF. In DNA, the CDR3 is TGTGCCAGCCAAGGCGGAGGGGGCATGAGTGAAGCTTTCTTT. Full variable domain (rest looked up from reference TRBV5-6 and TRBJ1-1): DAGVTQSPTHLIKTRGQQVTLRCSPKSGHDTVSWYQQALGQGPQFIFQYYEEEERQRGNFPDRFSGHQFPNYSSELNVNALLLGDSALYLCASQGGGGMSEAFFGQGTRLTVV.

V gene TRBV10-2 combines with J gene TRBJ2-7, with TRBD1 as a possible D gene (6 bases). From germline, CDR1 is WSHSY and CDR2 SAAADI. With 4 bases removed from V and 6 bases from J, the gap between germline ends came to 13 bases. The length of the CDR3 is 13 residues. CDR3: CASSVGQKSEQYV. DNA of the CDR3: TGCGCCAGCAGTGTCGGACAGAAGAGCGAGCAGTACGTC.

V gene TRBV28 combines with J gene TRBJ2-5, with 8 bases fitting TRBD2. There are 13 residues in the CDR3. The V and J ends lost 8 bases and 9 bases, in that order; junction bases with no gene match: 11. The V gene's germline CDR1 is MDHEN and CDR2 SYDVKM. The CDR3 sequence is CASHAGGGRAQYF. CDR3 DNA: TGTGCCAGCCATGCGGGGGGCGGGAGAGCCCAGTACTTC.

The chain combines TRBV6-1 with TRBJ1-1; D is ambiguous. The CDR3 is 14 residues long. The ends were cut back, 2 bases at V and 0 bases at J, with 7 bases in the middle. Germline V gene sequence: CDR1 MNHNS, CDR2 SASEGT. CDR3 in DNA: TGTGCCAGCAGTGAAATGCCTATGAACACTGAAGCTTTCTTT. Protein product: CASSEMPMNTEAFF.

CDR3 region: CASSRLAGGFRETQYF. Here the CDR3 DNA reads TGCGCCAGCAGCCGTCTAGCGGGGGGGTTCCGGGAGACCCAGTACTTC. V and J are TRBV4-1 and TRBJ2-5; 12 bases are a match to TRBD2. CDR3 size: 16 residues. The V and J ends lost 4 bases and 5 bases, in that order; junction bases with no gene match: 8. Germline CDR1 and CDR2: MGHRA and YSYEKL.

The V gene is TRBV11-2, the J gene TRBJ1-1; D is possibly TRBD1 (6 bases). Trimming took off 5 bases at V and 1 base at J, with 11 bases between the two ends. CDR1 is SGHAT and CDR2 is FQNNGV in the germline V gene. This CDR3 is built from 14 residues. The CDR3, as DNA: TGTGCCAGCAGCCCGGGACATGAGAACACTGAAGCTTTCTTT. Residues: CASSPGHENTEAFF.

The rearrangement links TRBV6-5 to TRBJ1-6; TRBD1 agrees at 8 bases. This CDR3 comprises 15 residues. Looked up from germline, CDR1 is MNHEY and CDR2 is SVGAGI. V lost 8 bases and J lost 7; bases outside the gene matches: 10. CDR3 nucleotide sequence: TGTGCCAGCCGCCCAGGGGGACAGGACAATTCACCCCTCCACTTT. It translates to CASRPGGQDNSPLHF.

V and J are TRBV5-6 and TRBJ2-2; a possible D gene is TRBD2 (6 bases). Germline loops: CDR1 SGHDT, CDR2 YYEEEE. This CDR3 is built from 17 residues. The V end was cut by 6 bases, the J end by 6 bases, with 24 bases between. CDR3 sequence (DNA): TGTGCCAGCACCCAGTTCGGAGGGTTGGGGAGACCCGGGGAGCTGTTTTTT. Protein product: CASTQFGGLGRPGELFF.

This chain links TRBV15 with TRBJ2-6, with D tentatively TRBD2 (5 bases). V was clipped by 0 bases and J by 2 bases, with 8 bases between them. This CDR3 contains 16 residues. CDR1 and CDR2 from the germline V gene are LNHNV and YYDKDF (reference sequence). The CDR3 region has the DNA TGTGCCACCAGCAGAGACTTAGCGACTGGGGCCAACGTCCTGACTTTC. The encoded protein is CATSRDLATGANVLTF.

V usage is TRBV6-1 and J usage is TRBJ1-3; 9 bases are shared with TRBD1. V was pared by 3 bases and J by 4 bases, with 7 bases of the junction left unmatched. Per the germline V gene, CDR1 is MNHNS and CDR2 is SASEGT. CDR3 length equals 16 residues. The CDR3 region is CASSDPGQGTGNTIYF. The CDR3 DNA follows: TGTGCCAGCAGTGACCCGGGACAGGGTACGGGAAACACCATATATTTT.

As for this clone: The junction departs from the called germline gene at one end, perhaps through a read error. Distinct nucleotide sequences in the sample also encode this CDR3. The chain links TRBV18 to TRBJ2-3; D is perhaps TRBD1 (5 bases). CDR3 length equals 15 residues. Germline V CDR1 and CDR2: KGHSH, LQKENI. CDR3 loop: CASSPGLGRTDTQYF. The CDR3 coding sequence is TGTGCCAGCTCACCCGGTTTGGGGCGCACAGATACGCAGTATTTC.

This rearrangement joins TRBV19 to TRBJ1-1, with TRBD1 matching 7 bases. V gave up 7 bases and J gave up 2 bases; unmatched junction bases: 13. There are 16 residues in the CDR3. Germline CDR1 reads LNHDA; CDR2 reads SQIVND (reference sequence). DNA of the CDR3: TGTGCCAGTACCCTAAGATCGGACAGGCCCAACACTGAAGCTTTCTTT. Protein sequence: CASTLRSDRPNTEAFF.

This clone has just a few counts. This chain uses TRBV6-5 with TRBJ1-5; D perhaps matches TRBD1 (5 bases). Trimming shortened V by 5 bases and J by 11 bases, and 19 bases separated the two germline ends. This CDR3 contains 14 residues. The germline V gene encodes CDR1 MNHEY and CDR2 SVGAGI. CDR3 amino acids: CASSIGTGERAQHF. The DNA of the CDR3 is TGTGCCAGCAGTATCGGGACGGGAGAAAGGGCCCAGCATTTT.

This chain joins TRBV15 and TRBJ2-1; D is unresolved. Per the germline V gene, CDR1 is LNHNV and CDR2 is YYDKDF (reference sequence). The CDR3 contains 13 residues. Trimming pared 0 bases from V and 9 bases from J, leaving 9 bases between. Here the CDR3 DNA reads TGTGCCACCAGCAGAGATCATAGTGTTGAGCAGTTCTTC. Protein product: CATSRDHSVEQFF.

The chain has TRBV6-1 and TRBJ1-2, with 8 bases lining up with TRBD1. This CDR3 has 14 residues. CDR1 and CDR2 (germline): MNHNS, SASEGT. Trimming at V came to 7 bases and at J to 4 bases, leaving 8 bases not matched to a gene. CDR3 sequence (DNA): TGTGCCAGCATTACCGGACAGGGAAGCTATGGCTACACCTTC. Protein product: CASITGQGSYGYTF.

The chain carries TRBV6-1 and TRBJ1-2; D not certain. The CDR3 length is 14 residues. The V gene lost 2 bases and the J gene lost 4 bases, with 11 bases spanning the gap. The V gene's germline CDR1 is MNHNS and CDR2 SASEGT. CDR3 loop: CASSETGSFYGYTF. Written as DNA, the CDR3 is TGTGCCAGCAGTGAAACCGGGAGCTTCTATGGCTACACCTTC.

The rearrangement joins TRBV5-1 to TRBJ1-2, with 11 nucleotides matching TRBD1. Germline V gene data show CDR1 as SGHRS and CDR2 as YFSETQ. The V gene end was trimmed by 0 bases and the J gene end by 5 bases; junction bases not matched to a gene: 3. This CDR3 has 15 residues. CDR3 bases: TGCGCCAGCAGCTTGGGGACAGGGGGCGCTTATGGCTACACCTTC. It encodes CASSLGTGGAYGYTF.

V and J are TRBV7-9 and TRBJ2-2, with D possibly TRBD2 on 6 matching bases. Germline CDR1 SEHNR, CDR2 FQNEAQ (reference sequence). CDR3 length equals 14 residues. V was shortened by 6 bases and J by 3 bases, with 11 bases between the two germline ends. CDR3 DNA sequence: TGTGCCAGCAGTCTTAGCGGCCACACCGGGGAGCTGTTTTTT. This gives the protein CASSLSGHTGELFF.

This chain joins TRBV7-6 and TRBJ2-7, with 7 bases identical to TRBD1. There are 12 residues in the CDR3. Germline CDR1 and CDR2: SGHVS and FNYEAQ. V was pared by 4 bases and J by 6 bases, with 3 bases of the junction left unmatched. CDR3 DNA sequence: TGTGCCAGCAGCTCCGACAGGGCCGAGCAGTACTTC. Its protein is CASSSDRAEQYF.

The chain employs TRBV7-7 and TRBJ2-1; 10 positions match TRBD2. The CDR3 loop spans 15 amino acids. V gave up 2 bases and J gave up 9 bases; unmatched junction bases: 7. Germline CDR1 is SSHAT and CDR2 is FNYEAQ (reference sequence). Here the CDR3 DNA reads TGTGCCAGCAGCTTACTCCTAGCGGGGGAAGTTGAGCAGTTCTTC. Its protein product is CASSLLLAGEVEQFF.

This chain joins TRBV25-1 and TRBJ1-1, with TRBD1 matching 12 bases. The CDR3 spans 16 residues. Per germline, CDR1 MGHDK and CDR2 SYGVNS. J gave up 5 bases and V 4 bases, and 8 bases lay outside the gene matches. Here the CDR3 DNA reads TGTGCCAGCAGTGGCGGGACAGGGGGCGCGGGGACTGAAGCTTTCTTT. Encoded protein: CASSGGTGGAGTEAFF.

The chain employs TRBV4-1 and TRBJ2-3; 12 bases agree with TRBD2. This CDR3 has 15 amino acids. V gave up 4 bases and J gave up 7 bases; unmatched junction bases: 6. The germline CDR1 and CDR2 sequences are MGHRA and YSYEKL. Here the CDR3 DNA reads TGCGCCAGCAGCCGGACTAGCGGGACAGAAAATACGCAGTATTTT. Protein sequence: CASSRTSGTENTQYF.

The chain joins TRBV7-9 to TRBJ2-1; 7 bases are shared with TRBD2. The trim removed 5 bases at V and 8 bases at J, leaving 15 bases unmatched. There are 16 residues in the CDR3. Germline loops: CDR1 SEHNR, CDR2 FQNEAQ (reference sequence). The DNA of the CDR3 is TGTGCCAGCAGCCCTTGGACTAGTCAAGACCATTATGAGCAGTTCTTC. Amino acids: CASSPWTSQDHYEQFF.

V and J are TRBV6-6 and TRBJ2-1; the match to TRBD2 covers 10 bases. With V trimmed by 0 bases and J by 5 bases, 4 bases remained unmatched. The germline CDR1 and CDR2 sequences are MNHNY and SVGAGI (reference sequence). This CDR3 comprises 16 residues. As DNA, the CDR3 is TGTGCCAGCAGTTACTCAAGGCTAGCGGGGGACAATGAGCAGTTCTTC. Translation gives CASSYSRLAGDNEQFF.

The J gene is TRBJ2-3, the V gene TRBV28; weak D call: TRBD2 (6 bases). CDR1 is MDHEN and CDR2 is SYDVKM in the germline V gene. The CDR3 covers 13 residues. The ends were cut back, 11 bases at V and 3 bases at J, with 15 bases in the middle. The CDR3 region has the DNA TGTGCCGGGCGGGGTTCAGATACAGATACGCAGTATTTT. It is translated as CAGRGSDTDTQYF.

The J gene is TRBJ2-2, the V gene TRBV7-8; 8 bases fit TRBD1. The CDR3 spans 15 residues. Germline V gives CDR1 SGHVS, CDR2 FQNEAQ. With 2 bases clipped from V and 6 bases from J, the junction kept 5 bases outside the gene matches. The CDR3: CASSLLTGVAGELFF. The CDR3 coding sequence is TGTGCCAGCAGCTTATTGACAGGGGTTGCCGGGGAGCTGTTTTTT.

The chain uses TRBV9 and TRBJ2-5; 7 bases line up with TRBD2. The V and J ends lost 0 bases and 2 bases, in that order; junction bases with no gene match: 4. The germline V gene has CDR1 SGDLS and CDR2 YYNGEE. The CDR3 extends over 15 amino acids. CDR3 protein: CASSVVVGGQETQYF. The DNA of the CDR3 is TGTGCCAGCAGCGTAGTGGTGGGAGGGCAAGAGACCCAGTACTTC.

This clone was counted between two and nine times. The V gene is TRBV6-4, the J gene TRBJ2-1; possibly TRBD1 for D (6 bases). The CDR3 totals 15 residues. Germline V lookup: CDR1 MRHNA, CDR2 SNTAGT. The V and J ends lost 0 bases and 9 bases respectively, with 15 bases between them. CDR3 region: CASSDSFRGKVEQFF. CDR3 coding DNA: TGTGCCAGCAGTGACTCGTTCAGGGGAAAGGTTGAGCAGTTCTTC.

This clone has only one observation. V is TRBV6-1 and J is TRBJ1-1; D gene ambiguous. CDR3 length equals 13 residues. V was clipped by 7 bases and J by 4 bases, with 13 bases between them. Germline lookup yields CDR1 MNHNS and CDR2 SASEGT. The CDR3 sequence: CASTLGVFTEAFF. CDR3 sequence (DNA): TGTGCCAGCACCCTCGGGGTATTCACTGAAGCTTTCTTT.

This sequence joins TRBV5-5 and TRBJ1-1, with D perhaps matching TRBD1 (6 bases). Germline V gene lookup returns CDR1 SGHKS and CDR2 YYEKEE (reference sequence). Trimming shortened V by 1 base and J by 1 base, and 8 bases separated the two germline ends. CDR3 length: 14 amino acids. The CDR3 DNA reads as TGTGCCAGCAGCTTGACAGGGCAGAACACTGAAGCTTTCTTT. Translated: CASSLTGQNTEAFF.

The sample holds one count of this clone. The chain couples TRBV6-1 to TRBJ1-6, with D perhaps matching TRBD1 (6 bases). The CDR3 has 16 amino acids. CDR1 MNHNS and CDR2 SASEGT come from the germline V gene. V gave up 3 bases and J gave up 10 bases, with 19 bases separating them. CDR3 sequence: CASSDTLTGPQSPLHF. The CDR3 coding sequence is TGTGCCAGCAGTGACACCCTTACAGGGCCGCAATCACCCCTCCACTTT.